This entry lists 9 T cell receptor beta chains sequenced from one sample in a study of OX40 agonist ivuxolimab in advanced cancers. Data came from immunoSEQ multiplex PCR; TCRdb stores just in-frame clones and leaves some out. This sample has some 70,000 clones; about nine tenths occur once, and the top ten carry 8% to 10%. The specimen comprised CD4+ or CD8+ T cells sorted from blood, sampled in a trial of the OX40 agonist ivuxolimab. Source of these receptors: an adult with an advanced solid tumor such as melanoma, head and neck, liver or kidney cancer.

The chain recombines TRBV5-6 with TRBJ1-1; D gene unclear. Germline CDR1 SGHDT, CDR2 YYEEEE. Trimming stripped 3 bases from V and 1 base from J, with 10 bases between. The CDR3 contains 14 residues. The chain's CDR3 is CASSSGWGNTEAFF. DNA of the CDR3: TGTGCCAGCAGCTCAGGTTGGGGGAACACTGAAGCTTTCTTT.

The rearrangement uses TRBV5-6 and TRBJ2-1; no reliable D call. The germline V gene encodes CDR1 SGHDT and CDR2 YYEEEE. Trimming pared 6 bases from V and 6 bases from J, leaving 16 bases between. There are 14 residues in the CDR3. CDR3 sequence: CASTAAWTGNEQFF. The CDR3 nucleotides are TGTGCCAGCACGGCGGCTTGGACGGGCAATGAGCAGTTCTTC.

This clone showed up just once. The rearrangement uses TRBV18 and TRBJ1-1; D unclear. The CDR3 is 13 residues long. Germline V lookup: CDR1 KGHSH, CDR2 LQKENI. V was shortened by 4 bases and J by 4 bases, with 10 bases between the two germline ends. As DNA, the CDR3 is TGTGCCAGCTCACAGGGTCGGTCCACTGAAGCTTTCTTT. Its protein product is CASSQGRSTEAFF.

The chain couples TRBV5-1 to TRBJ2-2; the match to TRBD1 covers 9 bases. The CDR3 totals 14 residues. J lost 1 base, V lost 7 bases, and 2 bases had no gene match. Germline CDR1 SGHRS, CDR2 YFSETQ. CDR3 in DNA: TGCGCCAGCCGGGACAGGGAGAACACCGGGGAGCTGTTTTTT. Translation: CASRDRENTGELFF.

The chain has TRBV19 and TRBJ2-1; 8 bases are shared with TRBD2. V dropped 6 bases and J dropped 4; count of bases not matched to a gene: 5. Looked up from germline, CDR1 is LNHDA and CDR2 is SQIVND (reference sequence). The CDR3 has 14 residues. This CDR3 is CASRLGGVYNEQFF. The CDR3 DNA sequence: TGTGCCAGTAGACTCGGGGGGGTATACAATGAGCAGTTCTTC.

The chain combines TRBV19 with TRBJ2-2, with 10 bases that match TRBD2. Trimming removed 7 bases from V and 7 bases from J; junction bases left unmatched: 21. The CDR3 loop spans 19 amino acids. The germline V gene encodes CDR1 LNHDA and CDR2 SQIVND (reference sequence). CDR3 sequence reads: CASTFLSSSGGHQGGELFF. CDR3 DNA sequence: TGTGCCAGTACATTCTTGTCGTCTAGCGGGGGCCATCAGGGCGGGGAGCTGTTTTTT. The full variable domain, in which reference TRBV19 and TRBJ2-2 provide the parts outside the CDR3, is DGGITQSPKYLFRKEGQNVTLSCEQNLNHDAMYWYRQDPGQGLRLIYYSQIVNDFQKGDIAEGYSVSREKKESFPLTVTSAQKNPTAFYLCASTFLSSSGGHQGGELFFGEGSRLTVL.

V gene TRBV5-1 combines with J gene TRBJ2-1; TRBD1 matches 9 bases. CDR1 SGHRS and CDR2 YFSETQ come from the germline V gene. This CDR3 contains 16 residues. Trimming removed 7 bases from V and 10 bases from J; junction bases left unmatched: 18. The CDR3 DNA is TGCGCCAGCGAGCCCTTCGGTACAGGGGGCGGTGGGGAGCAGTTCTTC. Residues: CASEPFGTGGGGEQFF.

This clone was counted once. This chain links TRBV2 with TRBJ2-5; TRBD2 agrees at 8 bases. This CDR3 comprises 13 residues. The germline gives CDR1 SNHLY, CDR2 FYNNEI. Trimming took 8 bases from V and 5 from J; bases not matched to a gene: 7. The CDR3 sequence is CASSFSGTETQYF. In DNA form, the CDR3 reads TGTGCCAGCTCCTTTAGCGGGACTGAGACCCAGTACTTC.

The chain has TRBV25-1 and TRBJ1-2; TRBD1 is a possible D gene (6 bases). The CDR3 runs 13 residues. Germline V gene sequence: CDR1 MGHDK, CDR2 SYGVNS. The V end lost 7 bases, the J end lost 4 bases, and 13 bases lay between the germline ends. The DNA for the CDR3 is TGTGCCAGCAACCATGACAGGAGCTATGGCTACACCTTC. It yields the protein CASNHDRSYGYTF.